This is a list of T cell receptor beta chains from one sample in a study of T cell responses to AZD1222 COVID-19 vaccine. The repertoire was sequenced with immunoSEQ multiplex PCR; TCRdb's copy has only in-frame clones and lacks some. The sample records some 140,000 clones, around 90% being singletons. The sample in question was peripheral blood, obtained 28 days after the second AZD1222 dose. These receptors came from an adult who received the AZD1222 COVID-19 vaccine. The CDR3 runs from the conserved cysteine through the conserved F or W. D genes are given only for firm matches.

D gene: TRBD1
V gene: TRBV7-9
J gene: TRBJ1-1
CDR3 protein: CASSFGRGTDTEAFF
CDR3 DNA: TGTGCCAGCAGCTTTGGGAGGGGGACAGACACTGAAGCTTTCTTT

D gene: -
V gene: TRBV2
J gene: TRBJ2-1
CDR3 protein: CASSEGPRGTEVRVF
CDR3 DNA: TGTGCCAGCAGTGAGGGGCCCCGTGGTACCGAAGTTCGGGTCTTC

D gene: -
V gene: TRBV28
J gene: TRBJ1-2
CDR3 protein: CASSRLGRGDGYTF
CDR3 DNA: TGTGCCAGCAGTCGTTTGGGGCGAGGTGATGGCTACACCTTC

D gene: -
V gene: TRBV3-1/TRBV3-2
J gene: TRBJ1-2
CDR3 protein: CASSQDTGGYGYTF
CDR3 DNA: TGTGCCAGCAGCCAAGATACTGGGGGATATGGCTACACCTTC

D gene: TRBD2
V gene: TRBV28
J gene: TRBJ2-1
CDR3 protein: CASTRLAGGGSYNEQFF
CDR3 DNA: TGTGCCAGCACTAGACTAGCGGGAGGGGGGTCCTACAATGAGCAGTTCTTC

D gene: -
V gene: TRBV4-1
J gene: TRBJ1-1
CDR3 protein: CASSPTISPDTEAFF
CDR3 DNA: TGCGCCAGCAGCCCCACTATATCACCGGACACTGAAGCTTTCTTT

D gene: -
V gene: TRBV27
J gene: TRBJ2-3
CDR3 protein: CASSKLDTQYF
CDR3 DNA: TGTGCCAGCAGCAAGTTAGATACGCAGTATTTT

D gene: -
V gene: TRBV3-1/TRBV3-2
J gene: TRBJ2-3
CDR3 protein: CASSRRGKSPLAADTQYF
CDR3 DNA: TGTGCCAGCAGCCGCCGGGGCAAAAGCCCACTAGCAGCAGATACGCAGTATTTT

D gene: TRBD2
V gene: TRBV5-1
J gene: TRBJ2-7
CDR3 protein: CASSPFRGGRSEQYF
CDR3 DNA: TGCGCCAGCAGCCCCTTTCGGGGGGGCCGGAGCGAGCAGTACTTC

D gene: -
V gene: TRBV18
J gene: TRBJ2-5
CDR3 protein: CASSPPGGAETQYF
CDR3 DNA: TGTGCCAGCTCACCACCAGGTGGGGCGGAGACCCAGTACTTC